The 2 T cell receptor beta chains below all came from one sample that was sequenced in a study of shared T cell receptors in the human thymus. Repertoires were generated with immunoSEQ multiplex PCR, while TCRdb's copy carries only in-frame clones and drops some. The data contain approximately 400,000 clones, approximately 95% of them seen just once; the ten biggest clones take up roughly 0.021%. The sample was thymocytes. The source is a human donor.

Comment on this clone: The identical CDR3 is also encoded by other nucleotide sequences in the sample. V and J are TRBV28 and TRBJ1-1; D ambiguous. Germline-derived CDR1 and CDR2 are MDHEN and SYDVKM. Between the trimmed V and J ends, which lost 6 bases and 0 bases, there was a span of 8 bases. CDR3 length: 13 residues. CDR3 residues: CASSLGMNTEAFF. CDR3 DNA: TGTGCCAGCAGCCTTGGTATGAACACTGAAGCTTTCTTT.

The chain couples TRBV18 to TRBJ1-5; D gene unclear. V was trimmed by 3 bases and J by 2 bases, leaving 14 bases between them. The germline V gene encodes CDR1 KGHSH and CDR2 LQKENI. The CDR3 has 16 amino acids. The DNA of the CDR3 is TGTGCCAGCTCACCGGCAGGCAAGGGTGGCAATCAGCCCCAGCATTTT. Amino acid sequence: CASSPAGKGGNQPQHF.